A single sample is the source of the 25 T cell receptor beta chains below, sequenced in a study of T cells in Graves' hyperthyroidism and ophthalmopathy. Regions amplified from RNA transcripts were the TCR beta CDR3 regions. First-round RT-PCR of the TCR CDR3 relied on the HTBI primer set. Using its own MiXCR run on the multiplex PCR reads, TCRdb lists one record per CDR3 protein. Of 600,000 or so distinct CDR3 sequences in the sample, 12% to 15% were seen once. Sample: blood. These receptors all stem from a woman aged 18-29 years with Graves' ophthalmopathy.

This clonotype was observed at least ten times. The gene calls are TRBV18 and TRBJ2-3, with 8 bases aligning to TRBD2. Trimming at V came to 0 bases and at J to 6 bases, leaving 5 bases not matched to a gene. This CDR3 has 15 residues. The germline gives CDR1 KGHSH, CDR2 LQKENI. CDR3 bases: TGTGCCAGCTCACCACCGTCGTCGGGAGGGGATACGCAGTATTTT. Translating gives CASSPPSSGGDTQYF.

The rearrangement links TRBV24-1 to TRBJ2-1; 7 bases line up with TRBD2. The CDR3 has 15 residues. The V gene's germline CDR1 is KGHDR and CDR2 SFDVKD. The junction had 8 bases not matched to a gene; V was cut back by 9 bases and J by 1 base. CDR3 in DNA: TGTGCCACCGCTCGTGGCGGGAGTTCCTACAATGAGCAGTTCTTC. Its translation: CATARGGSSYNEQFF.

V and J are TRBV6-2 or TRBV6-3 and TRBJ2-2; D uncertain. Germline-derived CDR1 and CDR2 are MNHEY and SVGEGT. The CDR3 contains 13 residues. V was clipped by 10 bases and J by 6 bases, with 15 bases between them. CDR3: CATSHGTAGELFF. CDR3 DNA: TGTGCCACCTCCCACGGCACGGCCGGGGAGCTGTTTTTT.

This chain links TRBV18 with TRBJ2-1; tentatively, D is TRBD1 (7 bases). The V end lost 3 bases, the J end lost 9 bases, and 15 bases lay between the germline ends. The CDR3 runs to 14 residues. CDR1 and CDR2 from the germline V gene are KGHSH and LQKENI. The CDR3 nucleotides are TGTGCCAGCTCACCGGCAGGGACAGCGGGTGAGCAGTTCTTC. This gives the protein CASSPAGTAGEQFF.

This clonotype was recorded a few times. This sequence joins TRBV28 and TRBJ2-7, with 8 positions matching TRBD1. Germline V gene data show CDR1 as MDHEN and CDR2 as SYDVKM. This CDR3 is built from 15 residues. The ends lost 6 bases at V and 2 bases at J; junction bases unmatched: 9. The CDR3: CASSNRQGRPYEQYF. The CDR3 nucleotides are TGTGCCAGCAGCAACCGACAGGGGCGACCCTACGAGCAGTACTTC.

This clonotype was seen ten or more times. The J gene is TRBJ2-3, the V gene TRBV7-2; a weak D match, TRBD1 (5 bases). The length of the CDR3 is 14 residues. Germline CDR1 SGHTA, CDR2 FQGNSA. V was clipped by 5 bases and J by 2 bases, with 11 bases between them. CDR3 DNA: TGTGCCAGCAGCCCAGGGATCCACACAGATACGCAGTATTTT. The encoded protein is CASSPGIHTDTQYF.

This clonotype came up many times. This chain joins TRBV29-1 and TRBJ2-3; D call uncertain. The length of the CDR3 is 13 residues. Germline CDR1 reads SQVTM; CDR2 reads ANQGSEA. With 3 bases removed from V and 2 bases from J, the gap between germline ends came to 9 bases. This CDR3 is CSVEDPITDTQYF. The CDR3 DNA reads TGCAGCGTTGAGGACCCTATCACAGATACGCAGTATTTT.

This clonotype was recorded many times. The V call is TRBV29-1, the J call TRBJ2-7; the D call may be TRBD1 or TRBD2 (5 bases each). Deletions cut 0 bases from V and 4 bases from J, with 7 bases between. Looked up from germline, CDR1 is SQVTM and CDR2 is ANQGSEA. This CDR3 has 12 residues. CDR3 nucleotides: TGCAGCGTTGAAGATGGGGGTTACGAGCAGTACTTC. This gives the protein CSVEDGGYEQYF.

As concerns this clonotype: A read error may explain this, as a much larger clone is one base away. The chain employs TRBV9 and TRBJ1-1; perhaps TRBD1 as D (6 bases). The CDR3 is 14 residues long. The germline V gene has CDR1 SGDLS and CDR2 YYNGEE. CDR3 sequence: CASSVAGKGGEASF. The CDR3 bases are TGTGCCAGCAGCGTAGCTGGGAAGGGGGGTGAAGCTTCCTTT.

At least ten counts were recorded for this clonotype. The chain recombines TRBV6-2 or TRBV6-3 with TRBJ2-3; perhaps D is TRBD1 or TRBD2 (5 bases each). V was shortened by 0 bases and J by 6 bases, with 16 bases between the two germline ends. Germline CDR1 MNHEY, CDR2 SVGEGT. The CDR3 covers 16 residues. The CDR3 sequence: CASSYSNQPWGDTQYF. In DNA form, the CDR3 reads TGTGCCAGCAGTTACTCCAACCAGCCCTGGGGGGATACGCAGTATTTT.

Of note for this clonotype: At one end the junction does not follow the germline gene, possibly because of a read error. V is TRBV11-2 and J is TRBJ2-5, with a weak D call TRBD1 (7 bases). The CDR3 is 16 residues long. Germline values: CDR1 SGHAT, CDR2 FQNNGV. The CDR3 here is CASSQDLGQGGEAQYF. As DNA, the CDR3 is TGTGCCAGCAGCCAAGATCTCGGGCAGGGGGGAGAGGCCCAGTACTTC.

This clonotype was recorded a few times. A much larger clone lies a single base off, so this may be a read error. CDR3 nucleotides: TGCGTCAGCAGCATAACAGGGGGCGGATCGGAGACCCAGTACTTC. Its protein product is CVSSITGGGSETQYF. The chain recombines TRBV4-1 with TRBJ2-5; 9 nucleotides match TRBD1. The CDR3 is 15 amino acids. Germline values: CDR1 MGHRA, CDR2 YSYEKL.

The rearrangement uses TRBV11-3 and TRBJ1-1; D gene unclear. Trimming cost V 0 bases and J 2 bases, with 7 bases left between them. The length of the CDR3 is 14 residues. Germline V gene data show CDR1 as SGHNT and CDR2 as YENEEA. The CDR3 sequence is CASSLDWGNTEAFF. CDR3 DNA: TGTGCCAGCAGCTTAGATTGGGGAAACACTGAAGCTTTCTTT.

This clonotype appeared many times. This chain joins TRBV7-9 and TRBJ2-7; 11 bases map to TRBD2. This CDR3 is built from 17 residues. Trimming removed 1 base from V and 4 bases from J; junction bases left unmatched: 9. Per the germline V gene, CDR1 is SEHNR and CDR2 is FQNEAQ (reference sequence). The CDR3 DNA reads as TGTGCCAGCAGCTTAGTCCGGACTAGCGGGCCACTATACGAGCAGTACTTC. Translation gives CASSLVRTSGPLYEQYF.

This clonotype was seen more than once but under ten times. The chain uses TRBV29-1 and TRBJ1-5, with D hard to call. V gave up 4 bases and J gave up 3 bases, with 10 bases separating them. This CDR3 is built from 13 residues. Germline CDR1 is SQVTM and CDR2 is ANQGSEA. CDR3 in amino acids: CSVVQHPNQPQHF. The DNA of the CDR3 is TGCAGCGTTGTACAACACCCCAATCAGCCCCAGCATTTT. Full variable domain (missing parts from reference TRBV29-1 and TRBJ1-5): SAVISQKPSRDICQRGTSLTIQCQVDSQVTMMFWYRQQPGQSLTLIATANQGSEATYESGFVIDKFPISRPNLTFSTLTVSNMSPEDSSIYLCSVVQHPNQPQHFGDGTRLSIL.

This clonotype was seen many times. The rearrangement links TRBV2 to TRBJ2-3; a weak D match, TRBD2 (6 bases). This CDR3 has 14 residues. The V and J ends lost 4 bases and 1 base respectively, with 9 bases between them. Germline CDR1 and CDR2: SNHLY and FYNNEI. The CDR3 DNA is TGTGCCAGCAGTGGGGGAGGCGGCACAGATACGCAGTATTTT. This gives the protein CASSGGGGTDTQYF.

This clonotype came up many times. The J gene is TRBJ1-2, the V gene TRBV7-8, with unresolved D. This CDR3 contains 17 residues. Per the germline V gene, CDR1 is SGHVS and CDR2 is FQNEAQ. The ends were cut back, 4 bases at V and 4 bases at J, with 22 bases in the middle. The DNA of the CDR3 is TGTGCCAGCAGCTCCAAGCGTGACATTCCTTTTAGCTATGGCTACACCTTC. It translates to CASSSKRDIPFSYGYTF.

This clonotype was seen at least ten times. The chain employs TRBV7-3 and TRBJ2-2; D remains unclear. V was trimmed by 4 bases and J by 2 bases, leaving 11 bases between them. The CDR3 covers 15 residues. Germline V lookup: CDR1 SGHTA, CDR2 FQGTGA. The CDR3: CASSSGPQNTGELFF. Here the CDR3 DNA reads TGTGCCAGCAGCTCCGGGCCCCAAAACACCGGGGAGCTGTTTTTT.

This clonotype occurred a few times. The chain couples TRBV27 to TRBJ1-1, with D unresolved. Trimming removed 6 bases from V and 4 bases from J, with 15 bases in between. The CDR3 is made up of 14 amino acids. Germline V gene lookup returns CDR1 MNHEY and CDR2 SMNVEV (reference sequence). In DNA form, the CDR3 reads TGTGCCAGCAGCCTAATTCGGGGAGCCACTGAAGCTTTCTTT. Its protein product is CASSLIRGATEAFF.

Many counts were recorded for this clonotype. The chain links TRBV11-3 to TRBJ2-5; D gene unclear. This CDR3 spans 13 amino acids. V shed 2 bases and J shed 5 bases, with 9 bases lying between them. Germline CDR1 SGHNT, CDR2 YENEEA. The DNA of the CDR3 is TGTGCCAGCAGCTTATCAGATCGGGAGACCCAGTACTTC. Translation: CASSLSDRETQYF.

The chain recombines TRBV7-8 with TRBJ1-4; 8 bases agree with TRBD1. The CDR3 consists of 15 residues. V lost 3 bases to trimming and J lost 8 bases; unmatched junction nucleotides: 8. Germline CDR1 is SGHVS and CDR2 is FQNEAQ. The CDR3 DNA reads as TGTGCCAGCAGCTTGAGGCAGGGGGCAGGGGAAAAACTGTTTTTT. Its protein is CASSLRQGAGEKLFF.

At least ten counts were recorded for this clonotype. The chain joins TRBV12-3 or TRBV12-4 to TRBJ2-7, with D possibly being TRBD1 or TRBD2 (7 bases each). Trimming took 1 base from V and 0 from J, leaving 19 bases between them. The CDR3 runs 18 residues. CDR3 in DNA: TGTGCCAGCAGTTTAGAGAGGGAGGGGGCGGGAAGCTCCTACGAGCAGTACTTC. Protein sequence: CASSLEREGAGSSYEQYF.

This clonotype was seen at least ten times. This rearrangement joins TRBV20-1 to TRBJ1-4, with D maybe TRBD1 (5 bases). CDR1 is DFQATT and CDR2 is SNEGSKA in the germline V gene (reference sequence). This CDR3 contains 14 residues. V was trimmed by 6 bases and J by 6 bases, leaving 17 bases between them. The CDR3 DNA is TGCAGTGCCCCGGTTGGGGGACGGCATGAAAAACTGTTTTTT. Protein product: CSAPVGGRHEKLFF.

This clonotype was recorded at least ten times. This chain links TRBV13 with TRBJ1-1, with D uncertain. Germline V lookup: CDR1 PRHDT, CDR2 FYEKMQ (reference sequence). Trimming stripped 4 bases from V and 7 bases from J, with 10 bases between. The CDR3 consists of 12 residues. CDR3 coding DNA: TGTGCCAGCAGCTCTAGGGAAGGTGAAGCTTTCTTT. Amino acid sequence: CASSSREGEAFF.

The table lists this clonotype with many counts. This chain uses TRBV28 with TRBJ2-7; D might be TRBD2 (5 bases). This CDR3 region has 13 residues. CDR1 and CDR2 from the germline V gene are MDHEN and SYDVKM. V gave up 8 bases and J gave up 3 bases, with 14 bases separating them. The DNA for the CDR3 is TGTGCCAGCTTGGTGCGAGGGCACTACGAGCAGTACTTC. This encodes CASLVRGHYEQYF.